The rows below give T cell receptor beta chains drawn from one sample of a study of radiotherapy plus CTLA-4 blockade in lung cancer. The method was immunoSEQ multiplex PCR; TCRdb's version includes in-frame clones alone and lacks a portion of them. The sample yields some 94,000 clones, approximately 82% seen once. This sample comprised peripheral blood, obtained from a patient treated with radiotherapy plus ipilimumab. These receptors came from a human donor with non-small cell lung cancer that progressed on radiotherapy plus ipilimumab. The CDR3 runs from the conserved cysteine through the conserved F or W. The order of the fields is V gene, D gene, J gene, clone size, CDR3 protein, CDR3 DNA. The D gene is left open where the match is weak. Size values are once, few and many counts, or a class for expanded clones, and some rows have none.

TRBV28	TRBD1	TRBJ2-2	NA	CASRSRGQAGELFF	TGTGCCAGCAGAAGTAGGGGGCAGGCCGGGGAGCTGTTTTTT
TRBV7-9	TRBD1	TRBJ1-2	NA	CASSLQGQGTYGYTF	TGTGCCAGCAGCTTACAAGGACAGGGGACCTATGGCTACACCTTC
TRBV5-5	TRBD1	TRBJ1-1	NA	CATSRYRGVLGYTEAFF	TGTGCCACCTCCCGCTACAGGGGAGTTCTGGGGTACACTGAAGCTTTCTTT
TRBV28	NA	TRBJ2-2	many	CASSPLKLTNTGELFF	TGTGCCAGCAGTCCACTTAAGCTGACGAACACCGGGGAGCTGTTTTTT
TRBV27	NA	TRBJ2-1	NA	CASSLGTTYNEQFF	TGTGCCAGCAGTCTTGGGACGACTTACAATGAGCAGTTCTTC
TRBV4-1	NA	TRBJ1-2	NA	CASSPQGNYGYTF	TGCGCCAGCAGCCCTCAGGGCAACTATGGCTACACCTTC
TRBV10-3	NA	TRBJ2-3	NA	CAIRQGASASTDTQYF	TGTGCCATCAGGCAAGGGGCTAGCGCTAGCACAGATACGCAGTATTTT
TRBV7-7	TRBD2	TRBJ2-5	NA	CASSSGGRETQYF	TGTGCTAGCAGCTCGGGCGGGAGAGAGACCCAGTACTTC
TRBV5-8	NA	TRBJ1-2	NA	CASRPRGLYGYTF	TGTGCCAGCAGGCCTCGGGGGCTCTATGGCTACACCTTC
TRBV4-2	NA	TRBJ2-3	NA	CASSDGGTDTQYF	TGTGCCAGCAGCGACGGGGGCACAGATACGCAGTATTTT
TRBV7-6	TRBD1	TRBJ1-1	NA	CASSSPGTGRTEAFF	TGTGCCAGCAGCTCCCCCGGGACAGGGAGGACTGAAGCTTTCTTT
TRBV11-2	TRBD1	TRBJ1-3	NA	CASSSDRGGGNTIYF	TGTGCCAGCAGCTCCGACAGGGGGGGCGGAAACACCATATATTTT
TRBV14	NA	TRBJ2-2	NA	CASSRKATGELFF	TGTGCCAGCAGCCGCAAAGCAACCGGGGAGCTGTTTTTT
TRBV6-5	NA	TRBJ1-5	NA	CASSYKWGNQPQHF	TGTGCCAGCAGTTACAAATGGGGCAATCAGCCCCAGCATTTT
TRBV2	NA	TRBJ1-2	NA	CASSEAGNRPWNYGYTF	TGTGCCAGCAGTGAAGCCGGAAACCGGCCGTGGAACTATGGCTACACCTTC
TRBV25-1	NA	TRBJ2-3	NA	CASSEPVGDTQYF	TGTGCCAGCAGTGAACCCGTCGGAGATACGCAGTATTTT
TRBV11-3	TRBD1	TRBJ2-3	NA	CASSLNEGQGLVNTQYF	TGTGCCAGCAGCCTCAACGAAGGACAGGGGCTCGTAAATACGCAGTATTTT
TRBV21-1	NA	TRBJ1-1	NA	CASSKVGFEDRGLNTEAFF	TGTGCCAGCAGCAAAGTCGGGTTTGAGGACAGGGGGCTTAACACTGAAGCTTTCTTT
TRBV5-4	TRBD2	TRBJ2-7	NA	CASSLASLAGGVGQDEQYF	TGTGCCAGCAGCTTGGCCTCACTAGCGGGAGGAGTCGGGCAGGACGAGCAGTACTTC
TRBV28	NA	TRBJ2-1	NA	CASSSVVRGIVNEQFF	TGTGCCAGCAGTTCGGTCGTCAGGGGAATCGTCAATGAGCAGTTCTTC
TRBV4-1	TRBD2	TRBJ2-2	NA	CASSQGGTGLDLRELFF	TGCGCCAGCAGCCAAGGGGGAACAGGACTAGATCTCCGGGAGCTGTTTTTT
TRBV4-2	TRBD2	TRBJ2-1	NA	CASSLLAGVGNEQFF	TGTGCCAGCAGCTTACTAGCGGGAGTGGGCAATGAGCAGTTCTTC
TRBV5-4	TRBD2	TRBJ2-3	NA	CASSGGTSGFRDTQYF	TGTGCCAGCAGCGGAGGGACTAGCGGGTTCAGAGATACGCAGTATTTT
TRBV6-5	NA	TRBJ1-2	NA	CASSYNAGFGYTF	TGTGCCAGCAGTTACAACGCAGGGTTTGGCTACACCTTC
TRBV19	NA	TRBJ2-1	NA	CASSIGVSYNEQFF	TGTGCCAGTAGTATAGGGGTCTCCTACAATGAGCAGTTCTTC
TRBV18	NA	TRBJ1-1	NA	CASSPLQENTEAFF	TGTGCCAGCTCACCTCTACAAGAGAACACTGAAGCTTTCTTT
TRBV30	NA	TRBJ1-5	NA	CAWSVGGMDQPQHF	TGTGCCTGGAGTGTAGGGGGGATGGATCAGCCCCAGCATTTT
TRBV6-4	TRBD2	TRBJ2-1	NA	CASSDSGVAGFNEQFF	TGTGCCAGCAGTGACTCGGGGGTAGCGGGATTCAATGAGCAGTTCTTC
TRBV28	TRBD2	TRBJ2-4	NA	CASSFLAGLNIQYF	TGTGCCAGCAGTTTCCTAGCGGGACTAAACATTCAGTACTTC
TRBV18	NA	TRBJ2-1	NA	CASSPPLSVRPINYNEQFF	TGTGCCAGCTCACCACCCCTGAGTGTGCGCCCAATTAATTACAATGAGCAGTTCTTC
TRBV7-6	NA	TRBJ1-1	NA	CASSLTVNTEAFF	TGTGCCAGCAGCTTGACGGTGAACACTGAAGCTTTCTTT
TRBV27	NA	TRBJ2-5	NA	CASSGTRGETQYF	TGTGCCAGCAGCGGGACCCGGGGGGAGACCCAGTACTTC
TRBV7-9	TRBD1	TRBJ1-5	NA	CASSRNRGGNQPQHF	TGTGCCAGCAGCCGAAACAGGGGGGGCAATCAGCCCCAGCATTTT
TRBV6-6	NA	TRBJ1-5	NA	CASSVNRVRNQPQHF	TGTGCCAGCAGTGTCAACAGGGTCCGGAATCAGCCCCAGCATTTT
TRBV5-4	TRBD2	TRBJ2-3	NA	CASSWFSGSENLDTQYF	TGTGCCAGCAGCTGGTTTAGCGGGAGCGAGAATCTAGATACGCAGTATTTT
TRBV29-1	TRBD2	TRBJ2-3	NA	CSVVTSGSGDTQYF	TGCAGCGTCGTCACTAGCGGGAGTGGAGATACGCAGTATTTT
TRBV4-1	NA	TRBJ2-7	few	CASSQVGSHSYEQYF	TGCGCCAGCAGCCAAGTTGGCAGCCACTCCTACGAGCAGTACTTC
TRBV18	NA	TRBJ2-1	NA	CASSPPGGSGKINEQFF	TGTGCCAGCTCACCACCCGGGGGATCAGGGAAGATTAATGAGCAGTTCTTC
TRBV9	NA	TRBJ2-5	few	CASSLPGPQETQYF	TGTGCCAGCAGCCTCCCGGGGCCTCAAGAGACCCAGTACTTC
TRBV2	TRBD2	TRBJ2-2	NA	CASLGTSGITGELFF	TGTGCCAGCCTAGGGACTAGCGGGATCACCGGGGAGCTGTTTTTT
TRBV5-6	TRBD1	TRBJ2-5	NA	CASGDSNQETQYF	TGTGCCAGCGGGGACAGCAACCAAGAGACCCAGTACTTC
TRBV29-1	TRBD1	TRBJ1-1	NA	CSAGTGANTEAFF	TGCAGCGCCGGGACAGGAGCTAACACTGAAGCTTTCTTT
TRBV28	NA	TRBJ2-1	NA	CASSLRVGTTYWNEQFF	TGTGCCAGCAGTTTGCGTGTTGGGACCACCTACTGGAATGAGCAGTTCTTC
TRBV19	NA	TRBJ1-2	NA	CASSIVAGGPDGYTF	TGTGCCAGTAGTATAGTCGCCGGGGGCCCCGATGGCTACACCTTC
TRBV5-8	NA	TRBJ2-5	NA	CASSSRRQSETQYF	TGTGCCAGCAGCTCCCGTAGACAGTCGGAGACCCAGTACTTC
TRBV13	NA	TRBJ2-3	NA	CASCAGRTSTDTQYF	TGTGCCAGCTGCGCGGGTAGGACAAGCACAGATACGCAGTATTTT
TRBV28	NA	TRBJ2-4	NA	CASSLIEWGKNIQYF	TGTGCCAGCAGTTTAATCGAGTGGGGCAAAAACATTCAGTACTTC
TRBV28	NA	TRBJ2-3	NA	CASTTSGQTQYF	TGTGCCAGCACTACATCAGGGCAAACGCAGTATTTT
TRBV11-2	NA	TRBJ1-2	NA	CASSLGYRTEPPNYGYTF	TGTGCCAGCAGCTTAGGGTATCGGACAGAGCCACCTAACTATGGCTACACCTTC
TRBV5-1	TRBD2	TRBJ2-1	NA	CASRGGTSGTYEQFF	TGCGCCAGCAGAGGGGGAACTAGCGGGACCTATGAGCAGTTCTTC
TRBV28	NA	TRBJ1-5	NA	CASRPSTPYSNQPQHF	TGTGCCAGCAGACCTAGTACCCCTTATAGCAATCAGCCCCAGCATTTT
TRBV2	NA	TRBJ2-5	NA	CASKIQETQYF	TGTGCCAGCAAGATCCAAGAGACCCAGTACTTC
TRBV2	NA	TRBJ1-1	NA	CASSEPLFRAGDTEAFF	TGTGCCAGCAGTGAACCTTTATTTCGGGCAGGGGACACTGAAGCTTTCTTT
TRBV4-1	TRBD1	TRBJ2-3	NA	CASTKGQFTDTQYF	TGCGCCAGCACCAAGGGACAGTTCACAGATACGCAGTATTTT
TRBV7-2	TRBD2	TRBJ2-1	NA	CASSSAGGGVDEQFF	TGTGCCAGCAGCTCGGCGGGAGGAGGAGTCGATGAGCAGTTCTTC